This T cell receptor beta chain was identified in a study of cytomegalovirus exposure and HLA in healthy donors listed by TCRdb under 2017. With respect to the entire study: According to an earlier analysis of 550 to 700 of the donors, about 179 million T cells yielded 117 million unique TCR beta sequences and approximately 300 Gb of sequence data. An early release that covered about 600 HLA-typed donors contained approximately 300 gigabases of sequencing data and tens of millions of unique TCR sequences. Among the roughly 390 genotyped donors, around 81% belonged to the genetic ancestry cluster associated with self-reported Caucasian donors. The study was designed to test whether signatures of past pathogen exposure could be identified by cataloging public T cell receptors. The study profiled the T cell repertoires of hundreds of subjects by immunosequencing and related them to cytomegalovirus serostatus. Along with the roughly 700-subject first cohort, a separate validation cohort of over a hundred different subjects was used. To predict cytomegalovirus infection status, the study brought together high-throughput TCR immunosequencing, statistical association of individual TCRs with disease status, and machine learning. To study patterns of TCR occurrence, a later analysis re-analyzed previously published TCR beta repertoires from 666 donors and added high-resolution HLA genotyping. In the later analysis, no new phenotypic data were used to find candidate immune exposures; instead, reliance was placed on TCR beta sequences and their occurrence across donors. In an earlier analysis of 550 to 700 of the donors, high-throughput TCR beta sequencing was used to judge whether each TCR beta V gene segment behaved as functional or pseudogenic. Donor age, sex, ethnicity and CMV serostatus were compiled together with the repertoire data. In a later genetic analysis, genome-wide SNP genotypes for 398 of the 666 donors were used, and that subset was treated as a discovery cohort. Every discovery cohort repertoire had been produced on one sequencing platform. Class I and class II HLA loci were covered by the typing at four-digit resolution. Typing coverage varied by locus: roughly 620-630 donors for A, B, C, DRB1 and DQB1; under 550 for DQA1; nearly 610 for DPA1; around 450 for DPB1. Roughly five DR-DQ haplotypes were treated as single units for association and clustering because of strong linkage in the cohort. Among several hundred genotyped donors of the cohort, an average of around 250,000 unique TCR beta nucleotide sequences was sequenced per donor, of which 15% to 20% were non-productive. Summary of the overall study and its limitations: The study gave a list of some 150 TCR beta chains associated with cytomegalovirus. While some public TCRs were present in many individuals, most TCR sequences turned up only very rarely across donors. Only TCR beta chains were sequenced in this cohort, and the absence of alpha or paired-chain data limited detectable features. The authors suggested that the approach could potentially be extended to other disease states and immunological phenotypes. In a later genetic analysis, a missense DCLRE1C variant was associated with V-gene and J-gene trimming of TCR beta chains, and the association was replicated in an independent cohort. The classifier was reported to diagnose cytomegalovirus status with high specificity and sensitivity in both the original and validation cohorts. A few of the identified cytomegalovirus-associated TCR beta chains were confirmed in vitro to be specific for cytomegalovirus antigens. At a false discovery rate of 0.05, a later analysis linked approximately 18,000 TCR beta sequences to specific HLA alleles. Because some donors lacked HLA typing at each locus, the association tests relied only on the typed subset. A further reported finding was that TCR beta sequences accurately predicted the HLA-A and HLA-B alleles for most subjects in the first cohort. According to a later analysis, most CMV-associated TCR beta chains appeared to be HLA-restricted, and the HLA associations seemed to be driven largely by CMV exposure. A later analysis found that TCR association rates varied across HLA loci, with DRB1 alleles showing the most associated TCRs and HLA-C alleles the fewest. A cluster of highly shared sequence variants was judged likely to represent a technical artifact of the sequencing pipeline. Correlated functional status among segregating V segments might reflect linkage disequilibrium, but an unknown experimental factor could not be ruled out. When HLA alleles, especially DR and DQ, strongly co-occurred, attributing TCR associations to individual alleles was difficult. Because the 87-base-pair reads could not distinguish some IMGT-functional V segments, including TRBV6-2 and TRBV6-3, those segments were excluded. An earlier analysis of 587 of the donors showed that most TCR beta V segments appeared in productive rearrangements either about 90% or about 30% of the time, which broadly matched IMGT annotations. The earlier analysis of some 540 of the donors excluded about 16 rarely observed V segments, including chromosome 9 orphons, because counts were too low. In a later analysis, HLA-associated TCR beta chains were found to be more clonally expanded and to have lower generation probabilities than equally common non-associated chains. Compared with the approximately 670-donor mean, donors in an Asian-associated ancestry cluster had fewer N-insertions in productive TCRs, according to a later genetic analysis. According to a later analysis, parvovirus B19, influenza, CMV and Epstein-Barr virus appeared linked to several top co-occurrence clusters. CMV serostatus was the only immune exposure information available for the cohort. Sequencing depth was assumed to be roughly uniform across donors in the presence/absence analyses, though that assumption may not hold.

Note on this clone: This receptor's antigen is unknown. No base-level quality is on record; no much larger clone is a single base apart.

Germline trimming: 0 bases from V, 4 bases from J; junction bases outside gene matches: 3. CDR3 length: 15 amino acids, cysteine to phenylalanine. Only CDR3 DNA remains: 45 bases, in frame from the first base. CDR1 SGHRS and CDR2 YFSETQ are derived from the germline V gene. Library construction relied on the immunoSEQ multiplex PCR assay. A mixture of 60 forward primers for TCR Vbeta segments and 13 reverse primers for TCR Jbeta segments was used in the multiplex PCR. The CDR3 region of rearranged TCR beta genes was amplified from genomic DNA by a multiplex PCR assay. Amplified TCR beta libraries were sequenced as 87-base-pair reads on the Illumina HiSeq System. Under the source paper's analysis protocol: A later analysis tallied tens of millions of unique TCR beta chains across the 666 repertoires, and around 10 million of those chains were shared by two or more donors. A nearest-neighbor algorithm error-corrected the raw reads and collapsed the reads into unique sequences, merging closely related sequences to remove PCR and sequencing errors. CDR3 sequences were aligned to IMGT reference sequences to assign V, D and J gene segments. For a sequence to be retained, a match of at least six nucleotides to both a V gene segment and a J gene segment was required. Rearrangements were called productive when the CDR3 lacked stop codons and stayed in frame with V and J; all others were non-productive. Following IMGT convention, CDR3 was defined as the stretch from the second conserved V-encoded cysteine up to the conserved J-encoded phenylalanine. Sequences without an unambiguous match to a single V gene segment were excluded from the earlier analysis of about 630 of the donors. In an earlier analysis of around 590 of the donors, a V segment was called functional when productive rearrangements were above 56.7%, and segregating when the standard deviation between donors exceeded 5%. A statistical classification framework was built for diagnosing cytomegalovirus status from the catalog of TCR beta chain sequences. A later analysis assigned V and J genes by comparing TCR nucleotide sequences with IMGT/GENE-DB human TR gene sequences. A later analysis assigned CDR3 sequences and most-parsimonious VDJ recombination scenarios with the TCRdist pipeline. In a later analysis, each TCR beta chain was defined by its CDR3 amino acid sequence together with its V-gene family, and reads lacking a unique V-gene family were excluded. In a later analysis, fewer than 600 highly shared, low-generation-probability nucleotide sequences were removed to address suspected cross-contamination and a sequencing artifact. In a later analysis, a clonal expansion index was calculated for each public chain from normalized within-repertoire ranks of inferred template counts. In a later analysis, generation probabilities were computed using a VDJ recombination model fitted to out-of-frame rearrangements, and the results were checked against IGoR. A later analysis scored TCR-TCR, TCR-HLA and TCR-CMV co-occurrence with hypergeometric tests, applying a repertoire-size bias correction to TCR pairs. A later analysis estimated false discovery rates by permuting HLA or CMV assignments 20 times. In a later analysis, co-occurring TCRs were grouped with DBSCAN, and TCRdist sequence similarity was added when clustering was performed within HLA-allele-positive subsets. For co-occurrence clustering, repertoires with fewer than 30,000 or more than 120,000 public chains were excluded, along with four to six repertoires with anomalous nucleotide sharing. TCRdb retrieved this table from immuneACCESS and kept in-frame rearrangements only. Not all clones are present; in checked studies, unresolved V genes account for under half, and no reason is known for the remainder. V, J and clone size derive from that table, while D and trimming were established from the DNA sequence. For this sample there are approximately 160,000 clones; just over 75% appear just once. Approximately 1% of the sample is held by the ten biggest clonotypes.

In total, about 650 healthy bone marrow donors made up the cohort. At the time of sampling, all cohort members were nominally healthy, though unrecorded immune exposures were likely present. The donor was CMV seronegative and was included in the group of approximately 350 seronegative cohort members. Every donor gave a peripheral blood sample, and the peripheral blood mononuclear cells from that sample were used for TCR beta sequencing. The Qiagen DNeasy Blood Extraction Kit was used to extract genomic DNA from the blood cell samples. This receptor was taken from a middle-aged woman in good health and CMV-seronegative. The sequence joins TRBV5-1 to TRBJ2-1, with TRBD2 identical over 8 junction bases. Material for sequencing was PBMCs. The sequenced DNA is TGCGCCAGCAGCTTGGATACGGGAGGGTACAATGAGCAGTTCTTC. Its product reads: CASSLDTGGYNEQFF.